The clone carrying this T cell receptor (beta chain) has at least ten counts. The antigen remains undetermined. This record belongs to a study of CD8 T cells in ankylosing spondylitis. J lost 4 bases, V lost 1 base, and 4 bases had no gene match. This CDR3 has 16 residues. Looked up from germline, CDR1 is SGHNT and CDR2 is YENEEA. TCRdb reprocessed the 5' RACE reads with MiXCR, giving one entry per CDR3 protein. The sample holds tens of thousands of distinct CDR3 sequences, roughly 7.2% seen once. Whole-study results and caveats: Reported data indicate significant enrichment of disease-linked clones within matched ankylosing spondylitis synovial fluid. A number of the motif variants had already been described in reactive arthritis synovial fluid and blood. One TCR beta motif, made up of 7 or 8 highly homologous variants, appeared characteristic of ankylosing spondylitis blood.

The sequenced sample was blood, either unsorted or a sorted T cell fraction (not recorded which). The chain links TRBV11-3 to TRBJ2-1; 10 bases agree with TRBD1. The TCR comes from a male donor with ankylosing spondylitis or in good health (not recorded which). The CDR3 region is CASSLGGDRGYNEQFF. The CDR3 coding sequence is TGTGCCAGCAGCTTAGGGGGGGACAGGGGTTACAATGAGCAGTTCTTC.